The following is a T cell receptor beta chain sequence with its context. The antigen is unknown. V shed 3 bases, J shed 4 bases, and the junction held 10 bases outside the gene matches. CDR3 length equals 15 residues. Germline V gene data show CDR1 as SGDLS and CDR2 as YYNGEE. This sample was included in a study of cytomegalovirus exposure and HLA in healthy donors. The PCR used 60 Vbeta and 13 Jbeta primers. TCRdb's copy holds only in-frame clones and misses some; the assay was immunoSEQ multiplex PCR. This table has roughly 200,000 clones, 79% appearing once. Study-wide findings and caveats: An Asian-associated ancestry cluster reportedly showed fewer N-insertions than the roughly 670-donor mean in a later analysis.

The sequenced sample was PBMCs. This receptor was obtained from a girl between 10 and 17 years old in good health and CMV-seropositive. V usage is TRBV9 and J usage is TRBJ2-7, with 7 bases fitting TRBD2. In DNA form, the CDR3 reads TGTGCCAGCAGCGCGACTAGCCACTCAGGGTACGAGCAGTACTTC. It codes for CASSATSHSGYEQYF.